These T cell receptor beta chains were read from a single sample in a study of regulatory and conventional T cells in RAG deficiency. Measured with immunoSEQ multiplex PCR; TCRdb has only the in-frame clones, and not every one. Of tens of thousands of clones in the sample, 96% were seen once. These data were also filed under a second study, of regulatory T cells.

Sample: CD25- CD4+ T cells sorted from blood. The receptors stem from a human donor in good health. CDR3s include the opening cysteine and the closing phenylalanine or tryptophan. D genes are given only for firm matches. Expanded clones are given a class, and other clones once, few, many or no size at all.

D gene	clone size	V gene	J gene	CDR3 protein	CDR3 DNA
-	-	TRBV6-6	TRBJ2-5	CASNSETQYF	TGTGCCAGCAACTCAGAGACCCAGTACTTC
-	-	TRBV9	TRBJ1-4	CASSVDSATNEKLFF	TGTGCCAGCAGCGTAGACAGTGCAACTAATGAAAAACTGTTTTTT
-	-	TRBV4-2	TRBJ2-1	CASSQEGALNEQFF	TGTGCCAGCAGCCAAGAAGGGGCCTTGAATGAGCAGTTCTTC
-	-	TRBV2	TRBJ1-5	CASSEAGGNNQPQHF	TGTGCCAGCAGTGAAGCAGGCGGGAACAATCAGCCCCAGCATTTT
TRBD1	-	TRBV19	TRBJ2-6	CASGVPPGQGSSGANVLTF	TGTGCCAGTGGTGTACCGCCGGGACAGGGTTCCTCTGGGGCCAACGTCCTGACTTTC
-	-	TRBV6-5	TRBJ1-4	CASRRGSGSEKLFF	TGTGCCAGCCGAAGGGGGTCGGGGAGTGAAAAACTGTTTTTT
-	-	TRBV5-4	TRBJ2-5	CASSLLSGARETQYF	TGTGCCAGCAGCTTGCTTTCTGGGGCAAGAGAGACCCAGTACTTC
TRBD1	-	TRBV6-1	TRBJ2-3	CASSEMRQGRDTQYF	TGTGCCAGCAGTGAAATGAGACAGGGACGAGATACGCAGTATTTT
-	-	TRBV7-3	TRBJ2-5	CASSLNGRARETQYF	TGTGCCAGCAGCTTAAATGGCCGCGCCAGGGAGACCCAGTACTTC
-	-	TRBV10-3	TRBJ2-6	CAIGTGLSGANVLTF	TGTGCCATCGGCACTGGACTCTCTGGGGCCAACGTCCTGACTTTC
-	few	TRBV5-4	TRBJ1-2	CASSLSEAPRYGYTF	TGTGCCAGCAGCTTGTCGGAGGCACCGAGATATGGCTACACCTTC
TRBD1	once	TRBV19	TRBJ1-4	CASNDRGKGEKLFF	TGTGCCAGTAATGACAGGGGGAAGGGTGAAAAACTGTTTTTT
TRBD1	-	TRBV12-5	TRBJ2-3	CASGPGTGGSAADTQYF	TGTGCTAGTGGTCCCGGGACAGGGGGATCGGCGGCCGATACGCAGTATTTT
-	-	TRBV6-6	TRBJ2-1	CASSYGRGYNEQFF	TGTGCCAGCAGTTATGGGCGGGGATACAATGAGCAGTTCTTC
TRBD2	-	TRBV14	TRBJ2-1	CASSQGLAGVNEQFF	TGTGCCAGCAGCCAAGGACTAGCGGGGGTGAATGAGCAGTTCTTC
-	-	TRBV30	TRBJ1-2	CAWMRGLNGYTF	TGTGCCTGGATGCGGGGGCTCAATGGCTACACCTTC
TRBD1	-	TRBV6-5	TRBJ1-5	CASRPTGGSNQPQHF	TGTGCCAGCAGACCGACAGGGGGAAGCAATCAGCCCCAGCATTTT
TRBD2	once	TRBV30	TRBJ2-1	CAWKTSGVSAGVQFF	TGTGCCTGGAAGACCTCGGGAGTCTCCGCGGGAGTTCAGTTCTTC
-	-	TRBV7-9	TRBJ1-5	CASSSTDGGQPQHF	TGTGCCAGCAGCTCCACAGACGGCGGGCAGCCCCAGCATTTT
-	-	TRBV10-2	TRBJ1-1	CASRGGSKNTEAFF	TGCGCCAGCAGAGGAGGATCAAAGAACACTGAAGCTTTCTTT
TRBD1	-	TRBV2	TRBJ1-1	CASSRDRLEAFF	TGTGCCAGCAGCCGGGACAGGCTTGAAGCTTTCTTT
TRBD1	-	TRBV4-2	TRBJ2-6	CASSQATGATGANVLTF	TGTGCCAGCAGCCAAGCTACAGGGGCAACTGGGGCCAACGTCCTGACTTTC
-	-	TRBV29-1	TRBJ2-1	CSVGGRTGTSSYNEQFF	TGCAGCGTTGGTGGGAGGACAGGAACCAGCTCCTACAATGAGCAGTTCTTC
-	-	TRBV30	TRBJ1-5	CAWSVGDQPQHF	TGTGCCTGGAGTGTAGGAGATCAGCCCCAGCATTTT
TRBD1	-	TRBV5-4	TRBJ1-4	CASSHRGLGEKLFF	TGTGCCAGCAGCCACAGGGGGCTCGGTGAAAAACTGTTTTTT
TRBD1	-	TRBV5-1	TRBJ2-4	CASSLAYRGSKNIQYF	TGCGCCAGCAGCTTAGCATACAGGGGATCCAAAAACATTCAGTACTTC
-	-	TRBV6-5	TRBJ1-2	CASRPGRGNGYTF	TGTGCCAGCAGGCCGGGGCGGGGGAATGGCTACACCTTC
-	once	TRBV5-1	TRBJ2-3	CASSPGHSTDTQYF	TGCGCCAGCAGCCCGGGACATAGCACAGATACGCAGTATTTT
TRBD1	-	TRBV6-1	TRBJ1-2	CASSGTGDANYGYTF	TGTGCCAGCAGTGGGACAGGGGACGCGAACTATGGCTACACCTTC
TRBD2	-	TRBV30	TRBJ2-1	CAWRMRGGRLNEQFF	TGTGCCTGGAGGATGCGGGGGGGCCGTCTCAATGAGCAGTTCTTC
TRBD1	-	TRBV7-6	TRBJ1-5	CASSLGQGSNQPQHF	TGTGCCAGCAGCTTAGGACAGGGAAGCAATCAGCCCCAGCATTTT
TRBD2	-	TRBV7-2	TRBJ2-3	CASSLGLAGLGTDTQYF	TGTGCCAGCAGCCTTGGACTAGCGGGATTAGGCACAGATACGCAGTATTTT
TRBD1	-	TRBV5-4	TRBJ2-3	CASRGQTRTDTQYF	TGTGCCAGCAGGGGACAGACCAGGACAGATACGCAGTATTTT
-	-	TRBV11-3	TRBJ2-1	CASSLDGPNEQFF	TGTGCCAGCAGCTTAGATGGGCCCAATGAGCAGTTCTTC
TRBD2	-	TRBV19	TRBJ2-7	CASSIGAGVYEQYF	TGTGCCAGTAGTATAGGAGCGGGAGTATACGAGCAGTACTTC
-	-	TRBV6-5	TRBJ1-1	CASSSGGGTEAFF	TGTGCCAGCAGTTCGGGGGGGGGCACTGAAGCTTTCTTT
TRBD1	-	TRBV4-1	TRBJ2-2	CATADRSNTGELFF	TGCGCCACCGCGGACAGGTCGAACACCGGGGAGCTGTTTTTT
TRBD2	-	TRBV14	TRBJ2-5	CASSQRTSGSQTQYF	TGTGCCAGCAGCCAAAGGACTAGCGGGAGTCAGACCCAGTACTTC
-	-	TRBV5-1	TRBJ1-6	CASSLEGGNSPLHF	TGCGCCAGCAGCTTGGAGGGAGGTAATTCACCCCTCCACTTT
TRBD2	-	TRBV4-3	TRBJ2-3	CASSPTGGAPDTQYF	TGCGCCAGCAGCCCTACGGGGGGGGCCCCAGATACGCAGTATTTT
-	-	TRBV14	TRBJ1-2	CASSQGRASNYGYTF	TGTGCCAGCAGCCAAGGCAGGGCGTCTAACTATGGCTACACCTTC
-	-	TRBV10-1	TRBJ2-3	CASSESVGARRSDTQYF	TGCGCCAGCAGTGAGTCAGTAGGGGCCCGACGCTCAGATACGCAGTATTTT
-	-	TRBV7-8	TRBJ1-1	CASSLSSGAAEAFF	TGTGCCAGCAGCTTAAGTTCAGGGGCCGCGGAAGCTTTCTTT
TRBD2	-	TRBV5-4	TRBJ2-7	CASRRGGFSYEQYF	TGTGCCAGCAGGCGGGGGGGTTTCTCCTACGAGCAGTACTTC
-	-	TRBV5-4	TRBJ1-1	CASSPDFMGANTEAFF	TGTGCCAGCAGCCCGGATTTCATGGGGGCGAACACTGAAGCTTTCTTT
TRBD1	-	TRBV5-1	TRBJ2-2	CASSLVGTGLSNTGELFF	TGCGCCAGCAGCTTGGTGGGGACAGGGTTATCCAACACCGGGGAGCTGTTTTTT
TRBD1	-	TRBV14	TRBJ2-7	CASSPGTGVYEQYF	TGTGCCAGCAGCCCTGGGACAGGAGTGTACGAGCAGTACTTC
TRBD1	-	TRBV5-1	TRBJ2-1	CASSWGTGNNEQFF	TGCGCCAGCAGCTGGGGGACAGGGAACAATGAGCAGTTCTTC
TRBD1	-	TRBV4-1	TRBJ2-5	CASSPNNNRGIYQETQYF	TGCGCCAGCAGCCCGAACAATAACAGGGGAATATACCAAGAGACCCAGTACTTC
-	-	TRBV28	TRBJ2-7	CASTRGRAYEQYF	TGTGCCAGTACCCGAGGCAGGGCCTACGAGCAGTACTTC
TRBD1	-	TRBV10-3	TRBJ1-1	CAISAWTGDKNTEAFF	TGTGCCATCAGTGCCTGGACAGGGGACAAGAACACTGAAGCTTTCTTT